This paragraph reports one T cell receptor beta chain. Its antigen is as yet unknown. Primers used in a second PCR of about 7 to 12 cycles were a sample-barcoded 5' primer and a J-beta primer mix. Every cDNA was tagged by a template-switch adaptor with 12 random nucleotides. TCRdb re-called the 5' RACE reads with MiXCR, one entry per CDR3 protein. The data show more than 1,400,000 distinct CDR3 sequences, with approximately 38% seen just once and 7% to 9% held by the top ten. These data belong to a study of blood T cells in healthy people across ages. CDR1 KGHDR and CDR2 SFDVKD come from the germline V gene. CDR3 length equals 18 residues. The trim removed 5 bases at V and 1 base at J, leaving 6 bases unmatched. Study outcomes and limitations: Strong correlation linked observed beta diversity and percent naive T cells. Older age coincided with a roughly linear decline in TCR beta diversity per million T cells.

V is TRBV24-1 and J is TRBJ2-1; 14 nucleotides agree with TRBD2. The clonotype was recovered from a woman aged 18-35 years in good health. The material sequenced was blood. DNA for the CDR3: TGTGCCACCAGTGGCCCTGGGACTAGCGGGGGTTCCTACAATGAGCAGTTCTTC. It specifies CATSGPGTSGGSYNEQFF.